The rows below give T cell receptor beta chains drawn from one sample of a study of a mutant IDH1 vaccine in newly diagnosed glioma. These receptors lack a known antigen. Sequenced by immunoSEQ multiplex PCR; TCRdb stores in-frame clones only, minus some. Of 50,000 to 65,000 clones in the sample, roughly 90% were seen once. Sequencing used PBMCs, obtained from a glioma patient whose treatment included an IDH1 peptide vaccine. These TCRs come from a man aged 40-49 years with glioma. Both conserved end residues are part of each CDR3. D genes are given only for firm matches. Size values are once, few and many counts, or a class for expanded clones, and some rows have none.

clone size,J gene,V gene,D gene,CDR3 DNA,CDR3 protein
-,TRBJ2-1,TRBV10-3,-,TGTGCCATCAGTGAGTCGAGGGGCGAGACCTCCTACAATGAGCAGTTCTTC,CAISESRGETSYNEQFF
-,TRBJ2-3,TRBV5-1,-,TGCGCCAGCAGCTTTCGGGACACAGATACGCAGTATTTT,CASSFRDTDTQYF
-,TRBJ2-3,TRBV4-2,-,TGTGCCAGCAGCCAAGATAGGGGGTGGACGCAGTATTTT,CASSQDRGWTQYF
-,TRBJ2-7,TRBV28,-,TGTGCCAGCACACGGGGAGGGGGCCAGTACGAGCAGTACTTC,CASTRGGGQYEQYF
-,TRBJ1-1,TRBV7-6,-,TGTGCCAGCAGACAGGGTTTGACCACTGAAGCTTTCTTT,CASRQGLTTEAFF
-,TRBJ2-7,TRBV21-1,-,TGTGCCCGAGACTACCGCCACTACGAGCAGTACTTC,CARDYRHYEQYF
-,TRBJ2-7,TRBV11-1,TRBD2,TGTGCCAGCAGCTTACCCCCGACTAGCGGTTACCGGGAGCAGTACTTC,CASSLPPTSGYREQYF
-,TRBJ2-1,TRBV9,-,TGTGCCAGCAGCGACGGTCCTGAGCAGTTCTTC,CASSDGPEQFF
-,TRBJ1-3,TRBV5-1,-,TGCGCCAGCGGGGGTTTTGGAAACACCATATATTTT,CASGGFGNTIYF
-,TRBJ2-4,TRBV5-1,TRBD1,TGCGCCAGCAGCAAGACAGGGGTAAACATTCAGTACTTC,CASSKTGVNIQYF
-,TRBJ2-5,TRBV7-3,TRBD2,TGTGCCAGCAGCTTAACTAGCGGGAGTCGGGCGGAGACCCAGTACTTC,CASSLTSGSRAETQYF
-,TRBJ2-7,TRBV5-4,-,TGTGCCAGCACGAGGGACTCCTACGAGCAGTACTTC,CASTRDSYEQYF
-,TRBJ2-1,TRBV6-5,TRBD1,TGTGCCAGCAGACGTGGGAACAGGGGAATAGATGAGCAGTTCTTC,CASRRGNRGIDEQFF
-,TRBJ2-7,TRBV5-8,-,TGTGCCAGCAGCCGGGACTTCCTCAACTACGAGCAGTACTTC,CASSRDFLNYEQYF
-,TRBJ2-1,TRBV9,TRBD2,TGTGCCAGCAGCCGAGGGAGGGCGGGAGGGCCGAACAATGAGCAGTTCTTC,CASSRGRAGGPNNEQFF
-,TRBJ1-2,TRBV6-5,TRBD1,TGTGCCAGCAGTTATTCGACAGGGCACGGCTACACCTTC,CASSYSTGHGYTF
-,TRBJ2-5,TRBV29-1,-,TGCAGCGTTGAAGAGTCAGAAGGGACCCAGTACTTC,CSVEESEGTQYF
-,TRBJ1-5,TRBV28,-,TGTGCCAGCACACTTTACCTCGATCAGCCCCAGCATTTT,CASTLYLDQPQHF
-,TRBJ2-5,TRBV6-6,-,TGTGCCAGCAGTGGACTGTCGGGGACCCAGTACTTC,CASSGLSGTQYF
-,TRBJ2-7,TRBV9,TRBD2,TGTGCCAGCAGCGGCGGTGCGGGGGCCTACGAGCAGTACTTC,CASSGGAGAYEQYF
-,TRBJ2-7,TRBV2,-,TGTGCCAGCAAAGGGGGTCGGAGGGGCCCCTACGAGCAGTACTTC,CASKGGRRGPYEQYF
-,TRBJ1-2,TRBV7-9,-,TGTGCCAGCAGCAGCCGAGCTAACTATGGCTACACCTTC,CASSSRANYGYTF
-,TRBJ2-2,TRBV5-1,-,TGCGCCAGCAGCTTGGCGGGTACGAACACCGGGGAGCTGTTTTTT,CASSLAGTNTGELFF
few,TRBJ1-4,TRBV9,-,TGTGCCAGCAGCAGGACAGCAACTAATGAAAAACTGTTTTTT,CASSRTATNEKLFF
-,TRBJ2-7,TRBV28,TRBD1,TGTGCCAGCAGTATGACAGGGGGTGACTACGAGCAGTACTTC,CASSMTGGDYEQYF
few,TRBJ1-5,TRBV27,-,TGTGCCAGCAGTACATTCAAGTTAGGGAGCAATCAGCCCCAGCATTTT,CASSTFKLGSNQPQHF
-,TRBJ2-7,TRBV27,-,TGTGCCAGCAGTTCGAAAAACGGGAACACCTACGAGCAGTACTTC,CASSSKNGNTYEQYF
-,TRBJ2-7,TRBV7-2,-,TGTGCCAGCAGCTTGTACCAGGGGTCGCAGTACTTC,CASSLYQGSQYF
-,TRBJ1-5,TRBV5-6,-,TGTGCCAGCAGCTTTGTTGGGCAGGGCGGTCAGCCCCAGCATTTT,CASSFVGQGGQPQHF
-,TRBJ1-4,TRBV25-1,TRBD1,TGTGCCAGCAGTGAATATGGGACAGGGTCTAATGAAAAACTGTTTTTT,CASSEYGTGSNEKLFF
-,TRBJ2-5,TRBV13,-,TGTGCCAGCAGCCTAGGAAGGCCGATTGAGACCCAGTACTTC,CASSLGRPIETQYF
-,TRBJ2-7,TRBV7-8,-,TGTGCCAGCAGCTTAGAGTCGGCGGCAGGCTCCTACGAGCAGTACTTC,CASSLESAAGSYEQYF
once,TRBJ2-7,TRBV7-2,TRBD2,TGTGCCAGCAGCGGTGGGGTACTAGCGGGAAGAGGATTCTACGAGCAGTACTTC,CASSGGVLAGRGFYEQYF
once,TRBJ2-7,TRBV28,TRBD1,TGTGCCAGCAGGGACAGGGGTATATCCTACGAGCAGTACTTC,CASRDRGISYEQYF
-,TRBJ2-7,TRBV20-1,-,TGCAGCTGGGACGTGGACTACGAGCAGTACTTC,CSWDVDYEQYF
-,TRBJ2-5,TRBV7-2,-,TGTGCCAGCAGCTTAGTTAACACGGGTGAGACCCAGTACTTC,CASSLVNTGETQYF
-,TRBJ2-5,TRBV7-3,TRBD2,TGTGCCAGCAGCTTATTAGCGGGAGAGACCCAGTACTTC,CASSLLAGETQYF
-,TRBJ1-1,TRBV7-9,TRBD1,TGTGCCAGCAGCCAACAGGGGGGAGGGACTGAAGCTTTCTTT,CASSQQGGGTEAFF
-,TRBJ2-4,TRBV5-6,-,TGTGCCAGCAGCCTCGAAAAAGGGCTAACCAAAAACATTCAGTACTTC,CASSLEKGLTKNIQYF
-,TRBJ2-2,TRBV5-4,TRBD2,TGTGCCAGCAGTGGGACTAGCGGGATCGCCGGGGAGCTGTTTTTT,CASSGTSGIAGELFF
-,TRBJ2-1,TRBV27,-,TGTGCCAGCACGGAGGGCGCCTACAATGAGCAGTTCTTC,CASTEGAYNEQFF
-,TRBJ2-3,TRBV7-9,-,TGTGCCAGCAGACGGACAGCCCTCACAGATACGCAGTATTTT,CASRRTALTDTQYF
-,TRBJ2-6,TRBV6-5,-,TGTGCCAGCAGCCGGGACATGGTTCCGGCCAACGTCCTGACTTTC,CASSRDMVPANVLTF
-,TRBJ2-1,TRBV9,TRBD2,TGTGCCAGCAGTCGAACTGGACTAGCGGGAGGGCCGAGCGCCTACAATGAGCAGTTCTTC,CASSRTGLAGGPSAYNEQFF
-,TRBJ2-7,TRBV7-9,-,TGTGCCAGCAGCTTAGGGGGGGGCGCAGAGTTC,CASSLGGGAEF
-,TRBJ1-4,TRBV7-2,-,TGTGCCAGCAGCACCTACAGGGAAGTAGGTGAAAAACTGTTTTTT,CASSTYREVGEKLFF
-,TRBJ2-7,TRBV7-2,TRBD1,TGTGCCAGCAGCTTAGTGGGACAGGGGGGGGAGCAGTACTTC,CASSLVGQGGEQYF
few,TRBJ2-5,TRBV7-9,TRBD1,TGTGCCAGCAGCTTAAGGGCAGGGGGAGAGACCCAGTACTTC,CASSLRAGGETQYF
once,TRBJ1-5,TRBV6-4,-,TGTGCCAGCAGTGACTCCAGGGGAGGAAGCAATCAGCCCCAGCATTTT,CASSDSRGGSNQPQHF
-,TRBJ2-7,TRBV5-1,-,TGCGCCAGCAGGGGAGAGGGCTACGAGCAGTACTTC,CASRGEGYEQYF
-,TRBJ2-1,TRBV6-5,-,TGTGCCAGCAGTTACTCTCGGTTCAGTGAGCAGTTCTTC,CASSYSRFSEQFF
-,TRBJ2-7,TRBV13,TRBD2,TGTGCCAGCAGCCCGGGACTAGCGGGTTACGAGCAGTACTTC,CASSPGLAGYEQYF
-,TRBJ2-7,TRBV7-8,-,TGTGCCAGCAGCTTACCCCCCAGCAGGGGTTACGAGCAGTACTTC,CASSLPPSRGYEQYF
-,TRBJ2-3,TRBV20-1,-,TGCAGTGCTACCCAACTCTATACGCAGTATTTT,CSATQLYTQYF
once,TRBJ1-5,TRBV7-9,-,TGTGCCAGCAGCTTCGGGGATCAGCCCCAGCATTTT,CASSFGDQPQHF
-,TRBJ1-5,TRBV19,-,TGTGCCAGTAGGAGGGGGCAGCCCCAGCATTTT,CASRRGQPQHF
-,TRBJ1-1,TRBV7-9,-,TGTGCCAGCAGCTCGGGGCTGGTGAACACTGAAGCTTTCTTT,CASSSGLVNTEAFF
-,TRBJ2-5,TRBV6-5,-,TGTGCCAGCAGGTGGGACGGCGCCCGGGAGACCCAGTACTTC,CASRWDGARETQYF
-,TRBJ2-5,TRBV29-1,-,TGCAGCGTGTTACAGGGATCGGAGACCCAGTACTTC,CSVLQGSETQYF
-,TRBJ1-4,TRBV6-4,-,TGTGCCAGCAGTGCCCTGTACGGTGAAAAACTGTTTTTT,CASSALYGEKLFF